This TCR beta chain was observed in a study of OX40 agonist ivuxolimab in advanced cancers. Study-level findings and limits: Clones of CD4+ and CD8+ blood T cells grew by week 6 at doses of 0.1 to 3.0 mg/kg. Low normalized clonal expansion also occurred in some nonresponding patients.

Using immunoSEQ multiplex PCR, the repertoire was profiled, and TCRdb retains in-frame clones only, with some absent. The sample shows nearly 110,000 clones, about 91% of them seen only once. A word on this clone: Its matching antigen is unknown.

Autoimmune disease history or systemic immunosuppression led to patients being barred. Samples were taken at baseline and on day 1 of cycles 4 and 7. The CDR3 is made up of 17 amino acids. The ends lost 3 bases at V and 0 bases at J; junction bases unmatched: 3. CDR1 KGHSH and CDR2 LQKENI come from the germline V gene. The source is an adult with an advanced solid tumor such as melanoma, head and neck, liver or kidney cancer. This sequence joins TRBV18 and TRBJ2-2; 11 positions match TRBD2. Specimen: CD4+ or CD8+ T cells sorted from blood, collected in a trial of the OX40 agonist ivuxolimab. The CDR3 loop is CASSPRLAGTNTGELFF. The CDR3 region has the DNA TGTGCCAGCTCACCCCGACTAGCGGGGACGAACACCGGGGAGCTGTTTTTT.